The 10 T cell receptor beta chains below all came from one sample that was sequenced in a study of HIV-infected patients and healthy controls. No cell fractionation was done, so the repertoire covers all unsorted peripheral blood T cells. Alpha and beta constant-region primers primed reverse transcription of around 500 ng RNA. Each of the alpha and beta chains got its own library through chain-specific third strand synthesis with indices. TCRdb re-called the 5' RACE reads through MiXCR, storing one row per CDR3 protein. This table has some 3,500 distinct CDR3 sequences, 20% to 25% appearing once. The specimen was blood, collected before antiretroviral therapy. The source is an adult with HIV infection.

The rearrangement uses TRBV12-3 or TRBV12-4 and TRBJ2-7; 12 bases map to TRBD2. The V gene end was trimmed by 5 bases and the J gene end by 4 bases; junction bases not matched to a gene: 9. The CDR3 contains 16 residues. In DNA, the CDR3 is TGTGCCAGCAGTCCTAGACTAGCGGGGGCGGAATACGAGCAGTACTTC. It encodes CASSPRLAGAEYEQYF.

The genes are TRBV12-3 or TRBV12-4 and TRBJ2-1; tentative D call: TRBD2 (6 bases). V was shortened by 5 bases and J by 4 bases, with 15 bases between the two germline ends. The length of the CDR3 is 15 residues. The CDR3 loop is CASSPPSGLYNEQFF. The DNA for the CDR3 is TGTGCCAGCAGTCCCCCCAGCGGGCTATACAATGAGCAGTTCTTC.

This clonotype ranks as medium-sized (0.01 to 0.1%). The chain has TRBV27 and TRBJ1-5, with no clear D. CDR3 length equals 13 residues. Trimming removed 3 bases at V and 7 bases at J, with 10 bases between. CDR1 and CDR2 (germline): MNHEY, SMNVEV (reference sequence). This chain's CDR3 is CASSLGPPQPQHF. CDR3 DNA sequence: TGTGCCAGCAGTTTGGGTCCCCCACAGCCCCAGCATTTT.

As to this clonotype: This could be a read error, since a much larger clone is one nucleotide away. The rearrangement uses TRBV9 and TRBJ1-4; tentative D call: TRBD1 (5 bases). The germline V gene encodes CDR1 SGDLS and CDR2 YYNGEE. The length of the CDR3 is 15 residues. The CDR3 DNA follows: TGTGCCAGCAGCGTAGAGGGGATGTTGGGTGAAAAACTGTCTTTT. Encoded protein: CASSVEGMLGEKLSF.

This clonotype is medium-sized in the sample. This chain links TRBV18 with TRBJ2-1; D perhaps matches TRBD1 (5 bases). V was shortened by 1 base and J by 7 bases, with 5 bases between the two germline ends. CDR3 length equals 12 residues. CDR1 KGHSH and CDR2 LQKENI come from the germline V gene. The CDR3: CASSPQGNEQFF. The CDR3, as DNA: TGTGCCAGCTCACCACAGGGGAATGAGCAGTTCTTC.

This clonotype came up a few times. The CDR3 DNA reads as TGTGCCAGCAGCCGAGGGGGGGACACCGGGGAGCTGTTTTTT. This gives the protein CASSRGGDTGELFF. The chain uses TRBV5-4 and TRBJ2-2, with a tentative D call TRBD2 (7 bases). The V and J ends lost 4 bases and 3 bases respectively, with 10 bases between them. Germline V gives CDR1 SGHNT, CDR2 YYREEE (reference sequence). The CDR3 totals 14 residues.

This clonotype was seen only once. The chain recombines TRBV18 with TRBJ2-5; D perhaps matches TRBD1 (6 bases). Germline CDR1 and CDR2: KGHSH and LQKENI. CDR3 length: 17 residues. Trimming took 3 bases from V and 2 from J, leaving 19 bases between them. CDR3 sequence (DNA): TGTGCCAGCTCACCCCGACCTAGCTGGGGGCTACAAGAGACCCAGTACTTC. It is translated as CASSPRPSWGLQETQYF.

In its sample, this clonotype is medium-sized. This chain uses TRBV18 with TRBJ2-5; D unclear. There are 14 residues in the CDR3. Looked up from germline, CDR1 is KGHSH and CDR2 is LQKENI. Trimming stripped 4 bases from V and 3 bases from J, with 12 bases between. As DNA, the CDR3 is TGTGCCAGCTCACTGCTGGGCCCCGAAGAGACCCAGTACTTC. Protein: CASSLLGPEETQYF.

Within the sample, this clonotype is medium-sized. The genes are TRBV27 and TRBJ2-1; D ambiguous. Trimming cost V 3 bases and J 7 bases, with 10 bases left between them. Germline V CDR1 and CDR2: MNHEY, SMNVEV (reference sequence). CDR3 length: 13 amino acids. Written as DNA, the CDR3 is TGTGCCAGCAGTTTTGGTAAGGGAAATGAGCAGTTCTTC. This codes for CASSFGKGNEQFF.

The chain has TRBV12-3 or TRBV12-4 and TRBJ2-1; 10 nucleotides align to TRBD1. The CDR3 is 15 residues long. J lost 2 bases, V lost 5 bases, and 3 bases had no gene match. In DNA form, the CDR3 reads TGTGCCAGCAGTCAGGGACAGGGGACCTACAATGAGCAGTTCTTC. As protein: CASSQGQGTYNEQFF.